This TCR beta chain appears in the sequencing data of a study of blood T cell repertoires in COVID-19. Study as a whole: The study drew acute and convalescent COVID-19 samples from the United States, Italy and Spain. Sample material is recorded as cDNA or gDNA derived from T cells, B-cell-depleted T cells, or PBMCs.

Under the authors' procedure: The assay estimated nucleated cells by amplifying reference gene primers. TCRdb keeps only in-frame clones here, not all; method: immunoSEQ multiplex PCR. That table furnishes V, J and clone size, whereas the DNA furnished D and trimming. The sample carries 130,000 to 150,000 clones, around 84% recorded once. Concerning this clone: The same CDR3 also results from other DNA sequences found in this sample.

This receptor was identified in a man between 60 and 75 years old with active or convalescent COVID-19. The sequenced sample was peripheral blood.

In DNA form, the CDR3 reads TGTGCCACCAGTGCGTCGAACTATGGCTACACCTTC. Translation gives CATSASNYGYTF. The chain carries TRBV24-1 and TRBJ1-2; D ambiguous. The CDR3 is 12 amino acids. Trimming removed 5 bases at V and 2 bases at J, with 5 bases between. The germline V gene encodes CDR1 KGHDR and CDR2 SFDVKD.